This TCR beta chain was identified in a study of post-analysis software for immune sequencing data (dated by TCRdb to about 2015). In the study overall: Disease courses on record covered relapsing-remitting, secondary progressive and progressive-relapsing multiple sclerosis, though some patients had no subtype annotation. The multiple sclerosis patient repertoires were compared with roughly twelve previously published healthy control repertoires from donors aged 6 to 25 years. A subset of samples was prepared in parallel using single-end sample barcoding, then pooled and co-amplified after Illumina adapter ligation.

To demonstrate the VDJtools post-analysis software, TCR beta repertoires were profiled from the peripheral blood of 10 to 15 young patients with multiple sclerosis. The multiple sclerosis patients were children and adolescents between roughly 6 and 16 years of age. Here is what the overall study found, with its caveats: When samples were clustered directly using the F measure, samples prepared in the same batch co-clustered strongly, which prompted a batch-effect correction. The control group was slightly older than the multiple sclerosis patient group. Several TRBV segments, including TRBV5-6, TRBV5-1 and TRBV20-1, were significantly more frequent in patients than controls. Multiple sclerosis patients had significantly lower normalized Chao1 diversity than controls, a result that suggests substantial peripheral T-cell clonal expansion.

This clonotype was seen more than once but under ten times. It lacks a known antigen. Per-base qualities were not stored, and no clone one base away is much larger. Libraries were made using PCR. Instrument on record: Illumina HiSeq 2500. Unique molecular identifiers were incorporated into TCR beta cDNA libraries to reduce PCR and sequencing biases. Per 1 to 10 million input T cells, approximately 500,000 cDNA molecules were obtained, such that each molecule approximated one T cell. The patient libraries were prepared and sequenced with the same protocol used for the earlier healthy control dataset. Samples belonging to the same batch were prepared together, multiplexed and sequenced on a shared HiSeq lane. Per the source publication's procedure: MIGEC handled the raw barcoded reads, throwing out single-read molecular identifier groups before consensus assembly and CDR3 extraction. VDJtools was used for post-analysis of the clonotype tables, and diversity was normalized by down-sampling every dataset to the size of the smallest sample. In repertoire overlap clustering, CDR3 amino acid sequences, but not nucleotide sequences, were matched to correct batch-related cross-sample contamination. The public reads were run again by TCRdb, first through fastp at Q25 and then through MiXCR, and only productive beta chains were kept. Under each unique CDR3 protein, matching rows form one entry showing the most common genes and DNA. The V and J calls were determined by TCRdb, not by the authors. This sample is represented by roughly 600,000 distinct CDR3 sequences; 40% to 50% of them were singletons. In total, the top ten clones hold 1.5% to 2% of the sample.

The CDR3 has 13 amino acids, counting the end cysteine and phenylalanine. Only the CDR3 portion is preserved as DNA: 39 bases, with reading frame beginning at the first base. The V end gives up 8 bases and the J end 0 bases, leaving 0 bases in the junction not matched to a gene. Sequencing was carried out using blood. The chain uses TRBV12-3 or TRBV12-4 and TRBJ2-3; the central 9 bases match TRBD2. This TCR derives from a girl aged 10 to 17 with multiple sclerosis. The bases are TGTGCCAGCCTAGCGGGAAGCACAGATACGCAGTATTTT. Protein translation: CASLAGSTDTQYF.